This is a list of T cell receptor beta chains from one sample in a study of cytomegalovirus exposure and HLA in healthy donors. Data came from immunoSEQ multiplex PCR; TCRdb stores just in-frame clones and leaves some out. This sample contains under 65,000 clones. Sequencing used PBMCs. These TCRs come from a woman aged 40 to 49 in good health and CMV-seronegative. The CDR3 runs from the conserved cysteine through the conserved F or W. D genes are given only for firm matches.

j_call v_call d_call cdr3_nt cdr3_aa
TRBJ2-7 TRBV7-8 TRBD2 TGTGCCAGCAGCGCGCGAACTAGCGGACAAACCTACGAGCAGTACTTC CASSARTSGQTYEQYF
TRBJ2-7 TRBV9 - TGTGCCAGCAGCGTAGAGGGGGACGTATCCTACGAGCAGTACTTC CASSVEGDVSYEQYF
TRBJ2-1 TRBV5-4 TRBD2 TGTGCCAGCAGCTCCGGGACTAGCGGGATCGATGAGCAGTTCTTC CASSSGTSGIDEQFF
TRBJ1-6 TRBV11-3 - TGTGCCAGCAGCAGAGGGGGTAATTCACCCCTCCACTTT CASSRGGNSPLHF
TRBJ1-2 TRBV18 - TGTGCCAGCTCACTGGGAGCGGGGGGCGGCTATGGCTACACCTTC CASSLGAGGGYGYTF
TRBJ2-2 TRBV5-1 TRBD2 TGCGCCAGCAGCTTAGAGCGGGAAGGAGGGGAGCTGTTTTTT CASSLEREGGELFF
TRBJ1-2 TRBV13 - TGTGCCAGCAGCCCAGGGAGGGGGACTAGTAACGGCTACACCTTC CASSPGRGTSNGYTF
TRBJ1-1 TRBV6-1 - TGTGCCAGCACCCGGAACTACAACACTGAAGCTTTCTTT CASTRNYNTEAFF
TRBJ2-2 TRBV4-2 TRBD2 TGTGCCAGCAGCCAACCGGGACTACCCAACAACACCGGGGAGCTGTTTTTT CASSQPGLPNNTGELFF
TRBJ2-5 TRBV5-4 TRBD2 TGTGCCAGCAGCTTAGGGACGACGACTAGCGGGGCGCTTGGGGAGACCCAGTACTTC CASSLGTTTSGALGETQYF
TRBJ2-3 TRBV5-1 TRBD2 TGCGCCAGCAGCTTGGGCCGGGAGGGTCTTACAGATACGCAGTATTTT CASSLGREGLTDTQYF
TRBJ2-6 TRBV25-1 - TGTGCCAGCAGTGAATCTAAGGGTGGAGGGTCTGGGGCCAACGTCCTGACTTTC CASSESKGGGSGANVLTF
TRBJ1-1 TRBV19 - TGTGCCAGTCGGGGGAGGCGACTCGGGAACACTGAAGCTTTCTTT CASRGRRLGNTEAFF
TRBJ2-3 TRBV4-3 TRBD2 TGCGCCAGCAGCCCCGGACTAGCGGGAGTTGGAGCAGATACGCAGTATTTT CASSPGLAGVGADTQYF
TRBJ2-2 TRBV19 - TGTGCCAGTACTAAATTTAGGGACATAAACACCGGGGAGCTGTTTTTT CASTKFRDINTGELFF
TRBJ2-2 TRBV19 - TGTGCCAGTAGTATGCGGGGCCGCAACACCGGGGAGCTGTTTTTT CASSMRGRNTGELFF
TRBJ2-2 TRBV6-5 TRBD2 TGTGCCAGCAGGGGACTACCCAACACCGGGGAGCTGTTTTTT CASRGLPNTGELFF
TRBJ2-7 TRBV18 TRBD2 TGTGCCAGCTCACCCGGGACTAGGACCTACGAGCAGTACTTC CASSPGTRTYEQYF
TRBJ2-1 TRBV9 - TGTGCCAGCAGCGTAGCTAGTCAAGCTTACAATGAGCAGTTCTTC CASSVASQAYNEQFF
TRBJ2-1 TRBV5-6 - TGTGCCAGCAGCTTGGTAGCGGATGTCTACAATGAGCAGTTCTTC CASSLVADVYNEQFF
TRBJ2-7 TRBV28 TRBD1 TGTGCCAGCAGCCTACAGGGGGTGAGGGAGCAGTACTTC CASSLQGVREQYF
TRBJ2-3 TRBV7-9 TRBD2 TGTGCCAGCAGCTTGGGACTAGCGGGAGGTGTGTGGGATACGCAGTATTTT CASSLGLAGGVWDTQYF
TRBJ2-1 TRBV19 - TGTGCCAGTAGTATAGACAGGGACAATGAGCAGTTCTTC CASSIDRDNEQFF
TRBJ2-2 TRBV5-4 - TGTGCCAGCAGCTATGACTCGAACACCGGGGAGCTGTTTTTT CASSYDSNTGELFF
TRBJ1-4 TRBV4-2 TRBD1 TGTGCCAGCAGCCAAGTAGAGGGGGCAGAAGAAAAACTGTTTTTT CASSQVEGAEEKLFF
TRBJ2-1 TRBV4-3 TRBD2 TGCGCCAGCAGCCAAGAAGGGGAAGTAGCGGGAGAGCGGAATGAGCAGTTCTTC CASSQEGEVAGERNEQFF
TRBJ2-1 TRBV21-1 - TGTGCCAACTGGGGGCAGGGGAAAGACAATGAGCAGTTCTTC CANWGQGKDNEQFF
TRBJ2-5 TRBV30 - TGTGCCTGGAGCCCTAGCAAAGAGACCCAGTACTTC CAWSPSKETQYF
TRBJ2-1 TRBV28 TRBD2 TGTGCCAGCAGTCGAATCTGGACTAGCGGTGAGCAGTTCTTC CASSRIWTSGEQFF
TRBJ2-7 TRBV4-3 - TGCGCCAGCAGCCCCCCCGGGATGGAGGAGCAGTACTTC CASSPPGMEEQYF
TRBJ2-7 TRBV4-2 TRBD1 TGTGCCAGCAGCCAAGGGGGACAGGGGGCGGCATACGAGCAGTACTTC CASSQGGQGAAYEQYF
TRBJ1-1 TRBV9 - TGTGCCAGCAGCGTAGCCGTGAGGGTTGAAGCTTTCTTT CASSVAVRVEAFF
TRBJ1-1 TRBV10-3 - TGTGCCATCAAGGGGCATACCGGGACTGAAGCTTTCTTT CAIKGHTGTEAFF
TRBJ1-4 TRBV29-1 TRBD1 TGCAGCGCCGGACAGGGTTCCGAAAAACTGTTTTTT CSAGQGSEKLFF
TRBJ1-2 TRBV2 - TGTGCCAGCAGTGAAGGGACAGTGTACACCTTC CASSEGTVYTF
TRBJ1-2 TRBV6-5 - TGTGCCAGCAGGCGAAAACCGGACAGAGACTATGGCTACACCTTC CASRRKPDRDYGYTF
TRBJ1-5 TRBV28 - TGTGCCAGCAGTTTTCTAAGCAATCAGCCCCAGCATTTT CASSFLSNQPQHF
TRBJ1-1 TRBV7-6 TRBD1 TGTGCCAGCAGCCTGGGACAGGCAACTGACACTGAAGCTTTCTTT CASSLGQATDTEAFF
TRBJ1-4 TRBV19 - TGTGCCAGTAGTTCACAGGGAGGGGATGAAAAACTGTTTTTT CASSSQGGDEKLFF
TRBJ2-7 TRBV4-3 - TGCGCCAGCAGCCAAGAAAACAGGGCCGCCTACGAGCAGTACTTC CASSQENRAAYEQYF
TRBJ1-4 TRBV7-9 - TGTGCCAGCAGCTCGAGAACCCGAGCAACTAATGAGAAACTGTTTTTT CASSSRTRATNEKLFF
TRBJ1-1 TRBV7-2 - TGTGCTTCATGGGACACAGGGATGAACACTGAAGCTTTCTTT CASWDTGMNTEAFF
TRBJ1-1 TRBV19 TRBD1 TGTGCCAGTAGTATGACCCAGGGGGCGCGAGCAGGAGTAGCTTTCTTT CASSMTQGARAGVAFF
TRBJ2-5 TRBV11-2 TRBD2 TGTGCCAGCAGCTTACTAGCGGGGGGGCTAAAAGAGACCCAGTACTTC CASSLLAGGLKETQYF
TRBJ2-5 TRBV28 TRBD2 TGTGCCAGCAGACCACTAGCGGGGGGGCCCAGGGAGACCCAGTACTTC CASRPLAGGPRETQYF
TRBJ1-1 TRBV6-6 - TGTGCCAGCAGTTACTCAGGCGGGGGGAGGCCTGAAGCTTTCTTT CASSYSGGGRPEAFF
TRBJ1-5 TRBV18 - TGTGCCAGCTCACCACGAAGGGACACAGGGTCCAGCAATCAGCCCCAGCATTTT CASSPRRDTGSSNQPQHF
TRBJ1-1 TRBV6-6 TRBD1 TGTGCCAGCAGTTACTCACTTTCAGGGGGGAACACTGAAGCTTTCTTT CASSYSLSGGNTEAFF
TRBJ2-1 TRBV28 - TGTGCCAGCAGGAACAGGGTTTGGAATGAGCAGTTCTTC CASRNRVWNEQFF
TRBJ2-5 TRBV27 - TGTGCCAGCAGCCCCCGGCGGGGCCCGGAGACCCAGTACTTC CASSPRRGPETQYF